This entry is about one T cell receptor (beta chain). Its antigen is unidentified. One end of the junction fails to match germline, which may point to a read error. This entry comes from a study of cytomegalovirus exposure and HLA in healthy donors. At the level of the study: Early release data held approximately 81 million unique TCRs from HLA-typed donors.

Study conclusions and caveats: Researchers reportedly found TCR beta sequences accurately predicted most subjects' HLA-A and HLA-B alleles. Presence/absence analysis assumed near-uniform sequencing depth across donors. Within an earlier analysis, most TCR beta V segments proved productive either about 87% or about 30% of the time.

This CDR3 has 15 amino acids. The V gene's germline CDR1 is MNHEY and CDR2 SVGAGI. The PCR contained 60 Vbeta and 13 Jbeta primers. Some clones are missing from TCRdb's copy, which holds only in-frame ones; the method was immunoSEQ multiplex PCR. The sample has about 85,000 clones; 80% are singletons. The rearrangement links TRBV6-5 to TRBJ1-5; TRBD1 aligns across 7 bases. Sequencing input: PBMCs. The origin of this receptor is a woman in her forties or fifties in good health and CMV-seropositive. For the CDR3, the DNA is TGTGCCAGCAGTCCGCGACAGGGTAGCCATCAGCCCCAGCATTTT. This translates into CASSPRQGSHQPQHF.